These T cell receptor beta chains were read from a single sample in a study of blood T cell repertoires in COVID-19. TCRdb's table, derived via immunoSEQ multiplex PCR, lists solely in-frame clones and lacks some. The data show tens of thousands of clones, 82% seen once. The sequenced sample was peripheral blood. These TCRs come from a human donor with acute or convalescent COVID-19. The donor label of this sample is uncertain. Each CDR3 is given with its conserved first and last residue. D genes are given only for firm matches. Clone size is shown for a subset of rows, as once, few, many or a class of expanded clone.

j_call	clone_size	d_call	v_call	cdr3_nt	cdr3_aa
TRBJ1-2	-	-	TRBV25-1	TGTGCCAGCAGTGAGTTAGGGGGTAGGCCCTATGGCTACACCTTC	CASSELGGRPYGYTF
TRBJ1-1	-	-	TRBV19	TGTGCCAGTAGAACTAAAGGTGTTGTCGCTGAAGCTTTCTTT	CASRTKGVVAEAFF
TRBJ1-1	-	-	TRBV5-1	TGCGCCAGCAGCTTGGGACACCAAAACACTGAAGCTTTCTTT	CASSLGHQNTEAFF
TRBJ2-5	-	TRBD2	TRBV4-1	TGCGCCAGCAGCCGCGGGACTAGCGGCCAAGAGACCCAGTACTTC	CASSRGTSGQETQYF
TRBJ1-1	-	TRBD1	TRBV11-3	TGTGCCAGCAGCTCCCCCAGGGACAGCTCGGCTTTCTTT	CASSSPRDSSAFF
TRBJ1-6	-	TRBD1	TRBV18	TGTGCCAGCTCACCACTGCCCGGACAGGGGGCTTACTATAATTCACCCCTCCACTTT	CASSPLPGQGAYYNSPLHF
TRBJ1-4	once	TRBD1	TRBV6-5	TGTGCCAGCACCCGCGGGACAGGAAATGAAAAACTGTTTTTT	CASTRGTGNEKLFF
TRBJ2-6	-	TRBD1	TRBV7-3	TGTGCCAGCAGCCCACAGGGACAGGGTTCCGGGGCCAACGTCCTGACTTTC	CASSPQGQGSGANVLTF
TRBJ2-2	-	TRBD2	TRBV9	TGTGCCAGCAGTCAATCCACTTCTAGCGGGAGCTCCGGGGAGCTGTTTTTT	CASSQSTSSGSSGELFF
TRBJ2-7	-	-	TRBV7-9	TGTGCCAGCAGCTTAGCCCCAGTGGTCTCCTACGAGCAGTACTTC	CASSLAPVVSYEQYF
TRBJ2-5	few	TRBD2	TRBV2	TGTGCCAGCAGTGAATCCCCTTCTACTAACGGGAGGGTTGTGACCCAGTACTTC	CASSESPSTNGRVVTQYF
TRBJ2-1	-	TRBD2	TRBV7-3	TGTGCCAGCAGCTTAAATCGAGCGGGAGTGCGGAATGAGCAGTTCTTC	CASSLNRAGVRNEQFF
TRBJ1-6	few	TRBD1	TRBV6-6	TGTGCCAGCAACGACAGGGGAATATCACCCCTCCACTTT	CASNDRGISPLHF
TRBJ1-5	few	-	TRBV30	TGTGCCTGGAGTCCCGAGGGCAGCCAGCCCCAGCATTTT	CAWSPEGSQPQHF
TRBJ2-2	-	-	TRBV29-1	TGCAGCGTCCCCCGGGGCGGAGGGTGGTCCGGGGAGCTGTTTTTT	CSVPRGGGWSGELFF
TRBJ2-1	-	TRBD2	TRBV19	TGTGCCAGTAGTATAGACGCCATTCTAGCGGGAGCCCGTAATGAGCAGTTCTTC	CASSIDAILAGARNEQFF